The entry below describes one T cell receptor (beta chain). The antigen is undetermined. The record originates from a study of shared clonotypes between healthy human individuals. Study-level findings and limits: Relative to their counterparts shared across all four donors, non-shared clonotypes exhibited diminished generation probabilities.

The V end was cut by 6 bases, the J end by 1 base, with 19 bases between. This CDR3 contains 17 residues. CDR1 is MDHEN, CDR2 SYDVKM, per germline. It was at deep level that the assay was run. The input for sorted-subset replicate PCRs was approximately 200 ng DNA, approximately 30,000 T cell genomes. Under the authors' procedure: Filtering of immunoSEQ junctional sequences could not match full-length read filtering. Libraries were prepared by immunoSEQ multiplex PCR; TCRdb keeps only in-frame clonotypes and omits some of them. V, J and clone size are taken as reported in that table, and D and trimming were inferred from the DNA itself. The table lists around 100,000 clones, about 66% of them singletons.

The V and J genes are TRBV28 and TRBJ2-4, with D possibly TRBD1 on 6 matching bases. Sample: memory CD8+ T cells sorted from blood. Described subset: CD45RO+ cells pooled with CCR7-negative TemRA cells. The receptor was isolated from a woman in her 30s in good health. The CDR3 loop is CASSSPPLRGAKNIQYF. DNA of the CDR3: TGTGCCAGCAGCTCCCCCCCTCTGAGGGGGGCCAAAAACATTCAGTACTTC.